This T cell receptor (beta chain) was sequenced for a study of blood T cell repertoires in COVID-19 (TCRdb year 2020). At the level of the whole study: Samples covering the acute and convalescent phases of COVID-19 were provided by collaborators in the United States, Italy and Spain. The repertoires were made available in a free public database intended to serve as a resource for research on the immune response to SARS-CoV-2. The material from the prospective study consisted of cDNA or gDNA derived from T cells, B-cell-depleted T cells, or PBMCs. Where available, HLA class I and class II types were obtained from metadata supplied by the sample provider rather than from assay-based typing. Samples came from the ongoing ImmuneRACE study (first 160 participants) plus 1,254 subjects from 6 global collaborators. The dataset comprised deeply sampled blood TCRbeta repertoires from subjects exposed to, actively infected with, or recovered from COVID-19. Nearly every sample came with metadata listing a de-identified subject ID, COVID-19 status, age in years and sex.

The immunoSEQ Assay, a bias-controlled multiplex PCR, was used to amplify TCRbeta CDR3 regions from genomic DNA. The paper's data handling went like this. Within the assay, amplification of reference gene primers was used to estimate how many nucleated cells each sample contained. Sequence reads were collapsed and filtered to measure the absolute abundance of every unique TCRbeta CDR3 rearrangement. Productive Simpson clonality was computed per sample as the square root of Simpson's diversity index over productive rearrangements. TCRdb's version of the immuneACCESS table is confined to in-frame rearrangements and falls short of the full clone set. An unresolved V gene accounts for under half of the shortfall where checked; the remainder is of unknown origin. V and J calls and clone size are those listed in that table; D and trimming were worked out from the DNA. Present in this sample are just over 85,000 clones, 80% to 90% of which were seen just once. The ten largest clonotypes hold 7.5% to 9.5% of the sample.

The collaborating institutions used their own protocols to collect whole blood in K2EDTA tubes. Collaborator samples were shipped for TCRbeta analysis as frozen whole blood, isolated PBMCs, or DNA extracted from either sample type. What the authors observed across the whole study: The amount of clinical and demographic metadata varied by source and participant and was provided uncurated.

V has 4 bases trimmed and J has 3 bases trimmed; junction bases matching no gene number 9. From the cysteine up to the phenylalanine, the CDR3 has a length of 18 residues. The retained sequence is limited to the CDR3, 54 bases, with the frame set at the first base. CDR1 is given as SEHNR and CDR2 as FQNEAQ, both from the germline V gene (reference sequence). Points on this clone: The target of this receptor is not known. Base qualities are not recorded, but no much larger clone differs from it by a single base.

Material: peripheral blood. Here the chain combines TRBV7-9 and TRBJ1-4; 12 bases in the junction line up with TRBD1. This sequence originates from a man aged 45-60 years with acute or convalescent COVID-19. The CDR3 loop reads CASSYPGTGGEANEKLFF. The nucleotides are TGTGCCAGCAGCTACCCCGGGACAGGGGGCGAAGCTAATGAAAAACTGTTTTTT.